This T cell receptor beta chain was identified during a study of OX40 agonist ivuxolimab in advanced cancers. Sequencing used immunoSEQ multiplex PCR; TCRdb keeps in-frame clones, though not all of them. The table has around 76,000 clones, around 92% seen once. V was trimmed by 1 base and J by 2 bases, leaving 11 bases between them. The CDR3 has 15 amino acids. Germline V lookup: CDR1 LGHNA, CDR2 YNFKEQ. The clonotype comes from an adult with an advanced solid tumor such as melanoma, head and neck, liver or kidney cancer. The rearrangement links TRBV4-2 to TRBJ2-5; possibly TRBD1 for D (6 bases). Specimen: CD4+ or CD8+ T cells sorted from blood, collected in a trial of the OX40 agonist ivuxolimab. CDR3 region: CASSQGTVGQETQYF. The CDR3 DNA sequence: TGTGCCAGCAGCCAAGGGACAGTAGGGCAAGAGACCCAGTACTTC.